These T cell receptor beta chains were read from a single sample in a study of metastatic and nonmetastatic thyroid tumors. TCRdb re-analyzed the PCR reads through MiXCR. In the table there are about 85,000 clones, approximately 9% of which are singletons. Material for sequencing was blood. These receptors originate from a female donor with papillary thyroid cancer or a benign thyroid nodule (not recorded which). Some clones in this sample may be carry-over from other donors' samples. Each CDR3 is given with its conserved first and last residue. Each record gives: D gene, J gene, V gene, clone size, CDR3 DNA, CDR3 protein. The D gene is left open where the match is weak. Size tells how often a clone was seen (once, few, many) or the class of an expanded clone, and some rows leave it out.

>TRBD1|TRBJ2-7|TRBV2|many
TGTGCCAGCAGGGGGACAGGGGGTTACGAGCAGTACTTC
CASRGTGGYEQYF
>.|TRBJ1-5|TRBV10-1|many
TGCGCCAGCAGTGTATCGGCAGGGCTAGGGTGGTCCAATCAGCCCCAGCATTTT
CASSVSAGLGWSNQPQHF
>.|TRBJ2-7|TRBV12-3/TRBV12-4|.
TGTGCCAGCAGTTTAGTCTCGGGCTACGAGCAGTACTTC
CASSLVSGYEQYF
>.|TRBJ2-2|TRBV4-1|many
TGCGCCAGCAGCCAACGGACAGTTAACACCGGGGAGCTGTTTTTT
CASSQRTVNTGELFF
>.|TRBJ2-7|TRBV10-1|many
TGCGCCAGCAGTGAGTCCGCCGGTGGGTCCTACGAGCAGTACTTC
CASSESAGGSYEQYF
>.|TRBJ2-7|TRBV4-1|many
TGCGCCAGCAGCCAAGAGTACAGCCCGTTCTACGAGCAGTACTTC
CASSQEYSPFYEQYF
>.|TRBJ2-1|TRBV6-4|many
TGTGCCAGCAGCGTCCACGTTTACAATGAGCAGTTCTTC
CASSVHVYNEQFF
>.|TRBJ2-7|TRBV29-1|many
TGCAGCGTTGCACGTATGGGCGGGGAGCAGTACTTC
CSVARMGGEQYF
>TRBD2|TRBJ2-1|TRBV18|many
TGTGCCAGCTCACCCCCTTGGCTAGCGGTCGACAATGAGCAGTTCTTC
CASSPPWLAVDNEQFF
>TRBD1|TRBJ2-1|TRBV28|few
TGTTCCAGCAGTTCTCCGGGACAGGGGGACAATGAGCAGTTCTTC
CSSSSPGQGDNEQFF
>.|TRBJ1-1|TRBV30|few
TGTGCCTGGAGTCGAGAGACGAACACTGAAGCTTTCTTT
CAWSRETNTEAFF
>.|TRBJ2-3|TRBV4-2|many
TGTGCCAGCAGCCTACAAGGAGATACGCAGTATTTT
CASSLQGDTQYF
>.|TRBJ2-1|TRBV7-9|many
TGTGCCAGCAGCTCCCAAGCGGACTCCTACAATGAGCAGTTCTTC
CASSSQADSYNEQFF
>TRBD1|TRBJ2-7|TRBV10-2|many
TGCGCCAGCAGTGACCCCGGGACAGGCTACGAGCAGTACTTC
CASSDPGTGYEQYF
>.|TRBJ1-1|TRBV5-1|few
TGCGCCAGCAGCTTGGTTCCGGGGCGGGACACTGAAGCTTTCTTT
CASSLVPGRDTEAFF
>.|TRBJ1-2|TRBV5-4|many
TGTGCCAGCAGCCAATCACTTGGTGGCTACACCTTC
CASSQSLGGYTF
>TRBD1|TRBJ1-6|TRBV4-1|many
TGCGCCAGCAGCCTTCCGGACAGGGAGAATTCACCCCTCCACTTT
CASSLPDRENSPLHF
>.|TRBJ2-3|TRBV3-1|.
TGTGCCAGCAGCCAAGATCTGGTCTACACAGATACGCAGTATTTT
CASSQDLVYTDTQYF
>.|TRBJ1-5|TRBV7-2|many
TGTGCCAGCAGCTTAGCGACCGGTGGCAATCAGCCCCAGCATTTT
CASSLATGGNQPQHF
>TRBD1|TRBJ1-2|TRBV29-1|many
TGCAGCGTCCAGGACAGGTCTTACTATGGCTACACCTTC
CSVQDRSYYGYTF
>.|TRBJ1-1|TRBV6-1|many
TGTGCCAGCAGTAAGACAGGTTCCCCGAACACTGAAGCTTTCTTT
CASSKTGSPNTEAFF
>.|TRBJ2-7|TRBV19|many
TGTGCCAGTAGGGGCCCGGAGAGGGACTACGAGCAGTACTTC
CASRGPERDYEQYF
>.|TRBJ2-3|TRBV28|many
TGTGCCAGCAGCATACTCCCCAGGGACACAGATACGCAGTATTTT
CASSILPRDTDTQYF
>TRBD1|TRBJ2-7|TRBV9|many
TGTGCCAGCAGCGTAGTAGGGGACAGGGAACGCGAGCAGTACTTC
CASSVVGDREREQYF
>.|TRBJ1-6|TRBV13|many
TGTGCCAGCAGCTTAGGATCAGCTGCCCGGGCTTCACCCCTCCACTTT
CASSLGSAARASPLHF
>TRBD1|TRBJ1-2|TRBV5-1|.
TGCGCCAGCATCCGGGGGGGACAGTCCCGGGGGAGCTATGGCTACACCTTC
CASIRGGQSRGSYGYTF
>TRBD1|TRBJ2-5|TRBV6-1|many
TGTGCCAGCAGCAGACAGGGGCCCCAAGAGACCCAGTACTTC
CASSRQGPQETQYF
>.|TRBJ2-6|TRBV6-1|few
TGTGCCAGCAGTGAAACGTCCTTTGTGGCCAACGTCCTGACTTTC
CASSETSFVANVLTF
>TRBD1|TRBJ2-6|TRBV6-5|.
TGTGCCAGCAGTTACCCTTCAGACAGGGCCCTCTCTGGGGCCAACGTCCTGACTTTC
CASSYPSDRALSGANVLTF
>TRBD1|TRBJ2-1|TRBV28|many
TGTGCCAGTGAAACAGGGGGCAAAGCGAATGAGCAGTTCTTC
CASETGGKANEQFF
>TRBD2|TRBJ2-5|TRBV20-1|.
TGCAGTGCTAGAATAGCGGGAGCTAAAGAGACCCAGTACTTC
CSARIAGAKETQYF
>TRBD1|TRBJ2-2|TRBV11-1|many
TGTGCCAGCAGCTTAGTCGAGACAGGGGTATCAACCGGGGAGCTGTTTTTT
CASSLVETGVSTGELFF
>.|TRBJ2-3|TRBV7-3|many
TGTGCCAGCAGCTTAACGGTAGCAGGGTCAGGTACGCAGTATTTT
CASSLTVAGSGTQYF
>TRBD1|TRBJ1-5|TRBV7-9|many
TGTGCCAGCAGCTCGACAGGGGGTTTTCAGCCCCAGCATTTT
CASSSTGGFQPQHF
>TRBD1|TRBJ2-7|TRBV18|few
TGTGCCAGCTCTTACGGGACAGGGACCTACGAGCAGTACTTC
CASSYGTGTYEQYF
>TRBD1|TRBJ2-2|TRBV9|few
TGTGCCAGCAGCGTATGGAGGACAGGGGGCACCGGGGAGCTGTTTTTT
CASSVWRTGGTGELFF
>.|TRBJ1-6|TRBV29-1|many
TGCAGCGTTCGGCAGGCCGCGGGTTCACCCCTCCACTTT
CSVRQAAGSPLHF
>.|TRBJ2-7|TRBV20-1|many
TGCAGTGCTAGAGAGGGGGCAGGCCTAGGCTACGAGCAGTACTTC
CSAREGAGLGYEQYF
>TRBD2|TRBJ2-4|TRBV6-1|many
TGTGCCAGCAGTGAAGTTAGCGGGGGGGCCAACATTCAGTACTTC
CASSEVSGGANIQYF
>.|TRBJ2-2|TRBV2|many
TGTGCCAGCAGAAGGACAGTGAGCACCGGGGAGCTGTTTTTT
CASRRTVSTGELFF
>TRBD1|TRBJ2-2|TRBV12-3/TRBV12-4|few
TGTGCCAGCAGTTTAATACAGGGGAATACCGGGGAGCTGTTTTTT
CASSLIQGNTGELFF
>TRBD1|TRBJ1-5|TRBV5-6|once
TGTGCCAGCAGTCCAGGGACAGGGAGCACAGATACGCAGCATTTT
CASSPGTGSTDTQHF
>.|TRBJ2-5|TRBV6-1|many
TGTGCCAGCAGTTTCGTTACCGGGTTCCAAGAGACCCAGTACTTC
CASSFVTGFQETQYF
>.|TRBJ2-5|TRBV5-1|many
TGCGCCAGCAGCTGGACAACTCCCGGGGGGACCCAGTACTTC
CASSWTTPGGTQYF
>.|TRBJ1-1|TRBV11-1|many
TGTGCCAGCAGCTTGTCGTACGGGAACACTGAAGCTTTCTTT
CASSLSYGNTEAFF
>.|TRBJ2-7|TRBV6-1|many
TGTGCCAGCAGTGAAGGGGCGGGGAGCTCCTACGAGCAGTACTTC
CASSEGAGSSYEQYF
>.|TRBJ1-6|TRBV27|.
TGTGCCAGCAGTTGGGCAGGCGGTAATTCACCCCTCCACTTT
CASSWAGGNSPLHF
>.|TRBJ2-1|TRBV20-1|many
TGCAGTGCTAGAGATCTGGAGGGGGACAATGAGCAGTTCTTC
CSARDLEGDNEQFF
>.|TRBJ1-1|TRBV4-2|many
TGTGCCAGCAGCCAAGAAATTGACTTCAACACTGTAGCTTTCTTT
CASSQEIDFNTVAFF
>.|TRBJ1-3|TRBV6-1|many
TGTGCCAGCAGACGGGGATCGGGGGCAGACACCATATATTTT
CASRRGSGADTIYF
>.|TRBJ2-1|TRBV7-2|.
TGTGCCAGCAGCTTCTTGGAGCGGGCGGGGGAGCAGTTCTTC
CASSFLERAGEQFF